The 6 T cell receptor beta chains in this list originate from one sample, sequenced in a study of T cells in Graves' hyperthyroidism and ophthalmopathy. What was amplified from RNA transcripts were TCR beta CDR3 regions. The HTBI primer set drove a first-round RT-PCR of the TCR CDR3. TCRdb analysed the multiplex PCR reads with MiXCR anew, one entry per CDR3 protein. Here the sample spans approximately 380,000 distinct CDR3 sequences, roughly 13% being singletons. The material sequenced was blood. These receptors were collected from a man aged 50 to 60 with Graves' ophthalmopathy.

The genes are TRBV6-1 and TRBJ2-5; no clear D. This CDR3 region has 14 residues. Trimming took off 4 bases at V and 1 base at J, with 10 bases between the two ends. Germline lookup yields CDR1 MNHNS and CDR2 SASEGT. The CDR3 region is CASSAPRAQETQYF. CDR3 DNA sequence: TGTGCCAGCAGTGCTCCCCGGGCCCAAGAGACCCAGTACTTC.

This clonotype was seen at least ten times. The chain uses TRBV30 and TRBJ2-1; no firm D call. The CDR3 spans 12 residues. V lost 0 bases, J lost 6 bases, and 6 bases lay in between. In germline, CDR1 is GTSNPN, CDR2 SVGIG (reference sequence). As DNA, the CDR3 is TGTGCCTGGAGTGTACGAGGCAATGAGCAGTTCTTC. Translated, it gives CAWSVRGNEQFF.

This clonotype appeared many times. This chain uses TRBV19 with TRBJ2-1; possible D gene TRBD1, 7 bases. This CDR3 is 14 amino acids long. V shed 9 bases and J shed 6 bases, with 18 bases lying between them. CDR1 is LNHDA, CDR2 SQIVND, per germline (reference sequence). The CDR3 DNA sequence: TGTGCCAGCAAATGGACAGGAGGGGCCAATGAGCAGTTCTTC. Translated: CASKWTGGANEQFF.

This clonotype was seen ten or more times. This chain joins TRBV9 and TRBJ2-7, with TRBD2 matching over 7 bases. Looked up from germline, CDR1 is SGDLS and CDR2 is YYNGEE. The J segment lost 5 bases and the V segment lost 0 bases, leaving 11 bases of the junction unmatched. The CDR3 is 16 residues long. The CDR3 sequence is CASSVGLAALIDEQYF. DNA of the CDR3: TGTGCCAGCAGCGTAGGCCTAGCGGCCCTAATTGACGAGCAGTACTTC.

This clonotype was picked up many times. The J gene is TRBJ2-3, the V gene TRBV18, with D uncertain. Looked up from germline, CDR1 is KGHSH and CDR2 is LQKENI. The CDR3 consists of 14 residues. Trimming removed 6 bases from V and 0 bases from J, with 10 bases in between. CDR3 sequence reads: CASSDNGSTDTQYF. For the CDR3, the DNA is TGTGCCAGCTCTGATAATGGGAGCACAGATACGCAGTATTTT.

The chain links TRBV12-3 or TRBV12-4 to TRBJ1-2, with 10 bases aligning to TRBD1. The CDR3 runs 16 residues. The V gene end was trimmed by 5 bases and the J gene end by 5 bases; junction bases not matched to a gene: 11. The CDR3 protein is CASSPNPTGGTYGYTF. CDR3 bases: TGTGCCAGCAGTCCGAACCCGACAGGGGGCACGTATGGCTACACCTTC.